Given below is one T cell receptor (beta chain) in context. CDR3 length: 14 amino acids. Germline V gives CDR1 KGHSH, CDR2 LQKENI. J lost 2 bases, V lost 4 bases, and 5 bases had no gene match. Per the study methods: Using reference gene primer amplification, nucleated cell counts were estimated. The assay was immunoSEQ multiplex PCR, and TCRdb's table has in-frame clones only and misses some. V and J calls and clone size follow that table, whereas D and trimming were derived from the DNA. The table records approximately 150,000 clones, more than 75% of them present only once. This sample was included in a study of blood T cell repertoires in COVID-19. Across the study: Specimens from acute and convalescent COVID-19 originated in the United States, Italy and Spain. T cells, B-cell-depleted T cells, or PBMCs provided the cDNA or gDNA that served as material.

The TCR was taken from a man aged 70 or older with active COVID-19. V and J are TRBV18 and TRBJ2-7; 7 nucleotides match TRBD1. Sequenced material: peripheral blood. The CDR3 bases are TGTGCCAGCTCACTAGGGACAGCCCCCTACGAGCAGTACTTC. Protein sequence: CASSLGTAPYEQYF.